Listed below are T cell receptor beta chains from one sample, sequenced in a study of shared clonotypes between healthy human individuals. Generated by immunoSEQ multiplex PCR, the TCRdb table keeps only in-frame clones and is missing some. The profile shows 700,000 to 950,000 clones, 96% of them singletons. The sample consisted of naive CD8+ T cells sorted from blood. The receptors were gathered from a man aged 25 to 40 in good health. CDR3s include the opening cysteine and the closing phenylalanine or tryptophan. The D gene is left open where the match is weak. The listing skips clone size in some rows; elsewhere it reads once, few, many or a size class.

j_gene: TRBJ2-7
v_gene: TRBV11-2
abundance: NA
d_gene: NA
CDR3aa: CASSALDMESYEQYF
CDR3nt: TGTGCCAGCAGCGCCTTAGACATGGAGAGCTACGAGCAGTACTTC

j_gene: TRBJ1-2
v_gene: TRBV27
abundance: NA
d_gene: TRBD1
CDR3aa: CASSSTGGDYGYTF
CDR3nt: TGTGCCAGCAGTTCGACAGGGGGCGACTATGGCTACACCTTC

j_gene: TRBJ2-5
v_gene: TRBV27
abundance: NA
d_gene: TRBD2
CDR3aa: CASSFASGSQETQYF
CDR3nt: TGTGCCAGCAGTTTCGCTAGCGGGAGCCAAGAGACCCAGTACTTC

j_gene: TRBJ2-1
v_gene: TRBV9
abundance: NA
d_gene: TRBD1
CDR3aa: CASSAPGQGTYNEQFF
CDR3nt: TGTGCCAGCAGCGCCCCGGGACAGGGGACCTACAATGAGCAGTTCTTC

j_gene: TRBJ1-5
v_gene: TRBV19
abundance: NA
d_gene: TRBD1
CDR3aa: CASSLSGTGFNQPQHF
CDR3nt: TGTGCCAGTAGTCTCTCCGGGACAGGCTTCAATCAGCCCCAGCATTTT

j_gene: TRBJ2-3
v_gene: TRBV27
abundance: once
d_gene: TRBD2
CDR3aa: CASRTSKRGSSTDTQYF
CDR3nt: TGTGCCAGCAGAACCTCAAAGCGGGGCTCTAGCACAGATACGCAGTATTTT

j_gene: TRBJ2-7
v_gene: TRBV27
abundance: once
d_gene: NA
CDR3aa: CASSLAGTYEQYF
CDR3nt: TGTGCCAGCAGTTTGGCCGGAACCTACGAGCAGTACTTC

j_gene: TRBJ2-1
v_gene: TRBV19
abundance: once
d_gene: NA
CDR3aa: CASSIRFLLEQFF
CDR3nt: TGTGCCAGTAGTATTAGGTTCCTACTCGAGCAGTTCTTC

j_gene: TRBJ2-7
v_gene: TRBV7-9
abundance: NA
d_gene: NA
CDR3aa: CASSPPGGDGFYEQYF
CDR3nt: TGTGCCAGCAGCCCCCCAGGAGGGGATGGATTTTACGAGCAGTACTTC

j_gene: TRBJ2-5
v_gene: TRBV7-9
abundance: NA
d_gene: NA
CDR3aa: CASSLGGVQETQYF
CDR3nt: TGTGCCAGCAGCCTCGGTGGAGTCCAAGAGACCCAGTACTTC

j_gene: TRBJ2-1
v_gene: TRBV28
abundance: NA
d_gene: TRBD2
CDR3aa: CASTSPGPAGGVLFF
CDR3nt: TGTGCCAGCACCTCCCCCGGGCCAGCGGGAGGAGTTCTGTTCTTC

j_gene: TRBJ2-7
v_gene: TRBV7-9
abundance: NA
d_gene: NA
CDR3aa: CASSPTEYYEQYF
CDR3nt: TGTGCCAGCAGCCCCACGGAATACTACGAGCAGTACTTC

j_gene: TRBJ2-7
v_gene: TRBV6-6
abundance: NA
d_gene: NA
CDR3aa: CASSYDDYEQYF
CDR3nt: TGTGCCAGCAGTTACGACGACTACGAGCAGTACTTC

j_gene: TRBJ2-1
v_gene: TRBV9
abundance: NA
d_gene: NA
CDR3aa: CASSRIYYNEQFF
CDR3nt: TGTGCCAGCAGCAGGATTTACTACAATGAGCAGTTCTTC

j_gene: TRBJ2-5
v_gene: TRBV10-1
abundance: NA
d_gene: NA
CDR3aa: CASSESLRGKETQYF
CDR3nt: TGCGCCAGCAGTGAGTCGTTACGGGGCAAAGAGACCCAGTACTTC

j_gene: TRBJ2-5
v_gene: TRBV5-4
abundance: NA
d_gene: TRBD1
CDR3aa: CASSPDRGWETQYF
CDR3nt: TGTGCCAGCAGCCCGGACAGGGGATGGGAGACCCAGTACTTC

j_gene: TRBJ1-2
v_gene: TRBV27
abundance: NA
d_gene: NA
CDR3aa: CASSRSMTHYGYTF
CDR3nt: TGTGCCAGCAGCCGTTCCATGACCCACTATGGCTACACCTTC

j_gene: TRBJ1-4
v_gene: TRBV7-9
abundance: NA
d_gene: TRBD1
CDR3aa: CASSGAGTGVEKLFF
CDR3nt: TGTGCCAGCAGCGGAGCCGGGACAGGGGTGGAAAAACTGTTTTTT

j_gene: TRBJ2-1
v_gene: TRBV29-1
abundance: NA
d_gene: NA
CDR3aa: CSVEDLGAGTGSSYNEQFF
CDR3nt: TGCAGCGTTGAAGATCTGGGGGCAGGGACGGGAAGCTCCTACAATGAGCAGTTCTTC

j_gene: TRBJ2-7
v_gene: TRBV29-1
abundance: NA
d_gene: TRBD1
CDR3aa: CATGTGSNEQYF
CDR3nt: TGCGCTACCGGGACAGGGAGCAACGAGCAGTACTTC

j_gene: TRBJ2-1
v_gene: TRBV29-1
abundance: NA
d_gene: TRBD1
CDR3aa: CSVRQGHNEQFF
CDR3nt: TGCAGCGTTAGACAGGGCCACAATGAGCAGTTCTTC

j_gene: TRBJ2-7
v_gene: TRBV30
abundance: once
d_gene: NA
CDR3aa: CAWSGHLYEQYF
CDR3nt: TGTGCCTGGAGTGGACACCTCTACGAGCAGTACTTC

j_gene: TRBJ2-3
v_gene: TRBV7-3
abundance: NA
d_gene: NA
CDR3aa: CASSLEGNPDTQYF
CDR3nt: TGTGCCAGCAGCTTAGAGGGAAATCCAGATACGCAGTATTTT

j_gene: TRBJ2-1
v_gene: TRBV11-2
abundance: NA
d_gene: NA
CDR3aa: CASRATSLSPPTNEQFF
CDR3nt: TGTGCCAGCAGGGCAACCTCATTAAGCCCCCCAACAAATGAGCAGTTCTTC

j_gene: TRBJ1-5
v_gene: TRBV19
abundance: NA
d_gene: TRBD1
CDR3aa: CASSITGVLSNQPQHF
CDR3nt: TGTGCCAGTAGTATCACAGGGGTCCTTAGCAATCAGCCCCAGCATTTT

j_gene: TRBJ2-5
v_gene: TRBV6-5
abundance: NA
d_gene: NA
CDR3aa: CASSYRLQETQYF
CDR3nt: TGTGCCAGCAGTTATAGATTACAAGAGACCCAGTACTTC

j_gene: TRBJ2-5
v_gene: TRBV6-1
abundance: NA
d_gene: NA
CDR3aa: CASSDMGLEETQYF
CDR3nt: TGTGCCAGCAGTGACATGGGCCTAGAAGAGACCCAGTACTTC

j_gene: TRBJ2-7
v_gene: TRBV5-6
abundance: once
d_gene: NA
CDR3aa: CASSLAPGGYEQYF
CDR3nt: TGTGCCAGCAGCTTGGCCCCCGGGGGCTACGAGCAGTACTTC

j_gene: TRBJ2-3
v_gene: TRBV9
abundance: NA
d_gene: TRBD2
CDR3aa: CASSVGALAGTDTQYF
CDR3nt: TGTGCCAGCAGCGTAGGGGCGCTAGCGGGCACAGATACGCAGTATTTT

j_gene: TRBJ2-7
v_gene: TRBV11-1
abundance: NA
d_gene: TRBD1
CDR3aa: CASSYKEGQGRLYEQYF
CDR3nt: TGTGCCAGCAGTTACAAAGAGGGACAGGGAAGGTTATACGAGCAGTACTTC

j_gene: TRBJ2-7
v_gene: TRBV14
abundance: NA
d_gene: NA
CDR3aa: CASSQVGPGFSAEQYF
CDR3nt: TGTGCCAGCAGCCAAGTTGGGCCAGGGTTTTCGGCCGAGCAGTACTTC

j_gene: TRBJ2-5
v_gene: TRBV14
abundance: NA
d_gene: TRBD2
CDR3aa: CASSRTSGAAETQYF
CDR3nt: TGTGCCAGCAGCCGGACTAGCGGGGCCGCCGAGACCCAGTACTTC

j_gene: TRBJ2-1
v_gene: TRBV5-6
abundance: few
d_gene: TRBD2
CDR3aa: CASSLFGTSSYNEQFF
CDR3nt: TGTGCCAGCAGCTTGTTTGGGACTAGCTCCTACAATGAGCAGTTCTTC

j_gene: TRBJ1-5
v_gene: TRBV5-8
abundance: NA
d_gene: NA
CDR3aa: CASSLQKSGIQPQHF
CDR3nt: TGTGCCAGCAGCTTGCAAAAGAGCGGTATTCAGCCCCAGCATTTT

j_gene: TRBJ1-5
v_gene: TRBV28
abundance: NA
d_gene: TRBD1
CDR3aa: CASKQGFSNQPQHF
CDR3nt: TGTGCCAGCAAACAGGGGTTTAGCAATCAGCCCCAGCATTTT

j_gene: TRBJ2-3
v_gene: TRBV30
abundance: NA
d_gene: NA
CDR3aa: CAWNSGSTDTQYF
CDR3nt: TGTGCCTGGAACAGCGGGAGCACAGATACGCAGTATTTT

j_gene: TRBJ2-5
v_gene: TRBV7-9
abundance: NA
d_gene: TRBD1
CDR3aa: CASRDRGQETQYF
CDR3nt: TGTGCCAGCCGAGACAGGGGCCAAGAGACCCAGTACTTC

j_gene: TRBJ1-2
v_gene: TRBV7-9
abundance: NA
d_gene: NA
CDR3aa: CASSLGRERGYTF
CDR3nt: TGTGCCAGCAGCTTGGGTCGAGAAAGGGGCTACACCTTC

j_gene: TRBJ1-2
v_gene: TRBV7-9
abundance: NA
d_gene: NA
CDR3aa: CASSLSGTYYGYTF
CDR3nt: TGTGCCAGCAGCTTAAGTGGTACATATTATGGCTACACCTTC

j_gene: TRBJ2-1
v_gene: TRBV7-6
abundance: NA
d_gene: NA
CDR3aa: CASSSRLENNEQFF
CDR3nt: TGTGCCAGCAGCTCGCGCTTGGAGAACAATGAGCAGTTCTTC

j_gene: TRBJ1-1
v_gene: TRBV5-1
abundance: NA
d_gene: TRBD1
CDR3aa: CASSERQGMNTEAFF
CDR3nt: TGCGCCAGCAGCGAGCGACAGGGGATGAACACTGAAGCTTTCTTT

j_gene: TRBJ2-7
v_gene: TRBV6-5
abundance: NA
d_gene: TRBD2
CDR3aa: CASSYRTSGGYEQYF
CDR3nt: TGTGCCAGCAGTTACCGGACTAGCGGGGGCTACGAGCAGTACTTC

j_gene: TRBJ2-5
v_gene: TRBV18
abundance: NA
d_gene: NA
CDR3aa: CASSDPGPGETQYF
CDR3nt: TGTGCCAGCTCAGACCCGGGACCCGGGGAGACCCAGTACTTC

j_gene: TRBJ2-5
v_gene: TRBV29-1
abundance: once
d_gene: NA
CDR3aa: CSVTVQETQYF
CDR3nt: TGCAGCGTGACAGTGCAAGAGACCCAGTACTTC

j_gene: TRBJ1-2
v_gene: TRBV5-6
abundance: NA
d_gene: TRBD1
CDR3aa: CASSLIGQGDTF
CDR3nt: TGTGCCAGCAGCTTGATAGGACAGGGCGACACCTTC

j_gene: TRBJ1-3
v_gene: TRBV15
abundance: NA
d_gene: NA
CDR3aa: CATSRKTDRNTIYF
CDR3nt: TGTGCCACCAGCAGGAAGACAGACCGAAACACCATATATTTT

j_gene: TRBJ2-7
v_gene: TRBV5-6
abundance: NA
d_gene: NA
CDR3aa: CASSLAGRRNEQYF
CDR3nt: TGTGCCAGCAGCTTGGCCGGTAGGAGGAACGAGCAGTACTTC

j_gene: TRBJ2-1
v_gene: TRBV29-1
abundance: NA
d_gene: TRBD1
CDR3aa: CSVAVRDRGPNEQFF
CDR3nt: TGCAGCGTTGCTGTTCGGGACAGGGGCCCCAATGAGCAGTTCTTC

j_gene: TRBJ2-2
v_gene: TRBV5-4
abundance: once
d_gene: NA
CDR3aa: CASSLEAGWELFF
CDR3nt: TGTGCCAGCAGCTTGGAGGCAGGGTGGGAGCTGTTTTTT

j_gene: TRBJ1-1
v_gene: TRBV11-2
abundance: NA
d_gene: NA
CDR3aa: CASSHPGGGATEAFF
CDR3nt: TGTGCCAGCAGCCACCCCGGGGGGGGCGCGACTGAAGCTTTCTTT

j_gene: TRBJ2-2
v_gene: TRBV11-3
abundance: NA
d_gene: NA
CDR3aa: CASSLDRLGQPNTGELFF
CDR3nt: TGTGCCAGCAGCTTAGATAGGTTGGGCCAGCCGAACACCGGGGAGCTGTTTTTT

j_gene: TRBJ2-2
v_gene: TRBV10-2
abundance: NA
d_gene: NA
CDR3aa: CASLYTGELFF
CDR3nt: TGCGCCAGCCTTTACACCGGGGAGCTGTTTTTT